The clone carrying this T cell receptor (beta chain) has a count of ten or more. Its specificity is unknown. CDR3 length: 15 residues. The ends were cut back, 1 base at V and 0 bases at J, with 10 bases in the middle. In germline, CDR1 is SGHRS, CDR2 YFSETQ. The entry originates in a study of T-cell reconstitution after alpha-beta-depleted transplantation in children. Study findings and constraints: The origin of alpha-beta T cells about two months after transplant was reportedly several hundred expanded graft clones.

TCRbeta library preparation incorporated unique molecular identifiers. From the PCR reads, TCRdb called clonotypes with MiXCR, one entry per CDR3 protein. The sample yields about 300,000 distinct CDR3 sequences, about a tenth seen once. The rearrangement joins TRBV5-1 to TRBJ1-2; D remains ambiguous. The sample consisted of PBMCs, taken before TCRalphabeta/CD19-depleted stem cell transplant. This TCR came from a boy under two years old with acute myeloid leukemia, due to receive a stem cell transplant. CDR3 loop: CASSLSLQSNYGYTF. DNA of the CDR3: TGCGCCAGCAGCTTGAGTCTACAGTCTAACTATGGCTACACCTTC.